This TCR beta chain was obtained from a study of CD8 T cells in ankylosing spondylitis. Findings of the study overall: According to the report, clones linked to the disease were significantly enriched in matched synovial fluid samples taken from ankylosing spondylitis patients. Earlier reports found some motif variants in synovial fluid and blood in reactive arthritis.

Note on this clonotype: Antigen: not known.

Per the germline V gene, CDR1 is SEHNR and CDR2 is FQNEAQ (reference sequence). The CDR3 consists of 15 residues. V shed 6 bases and J 1 base; nucleotides not matched to a gene: 6. Quantitative molecular-barcoded 5'-RACE generated the TCR beta libraries. TCRdb used MiXCR to reprocess the 5' RACE reads, holding one entry per CDR3 protein. This sample has approximately 350,000 distinct CDR3 sequences; 20% to 25% occur once, and the top ten carry about an eighth. Material for sequencing was blood, either unsorted or a sorted T cell fraction (not recorded which). The receptor was derived from a male donor with ankylosing spondylitis or in good health (not recorded which). This chain joins TRBV7-9 and TRBJ1-1; 9 bases are shared with TRBD1. The CDR3 DNA is TGTGCCAGCAGTATACCGGGACAGGGGAACACTGAAGCTTTCTTT. It encodes CASSIPGQGNTEAFF.